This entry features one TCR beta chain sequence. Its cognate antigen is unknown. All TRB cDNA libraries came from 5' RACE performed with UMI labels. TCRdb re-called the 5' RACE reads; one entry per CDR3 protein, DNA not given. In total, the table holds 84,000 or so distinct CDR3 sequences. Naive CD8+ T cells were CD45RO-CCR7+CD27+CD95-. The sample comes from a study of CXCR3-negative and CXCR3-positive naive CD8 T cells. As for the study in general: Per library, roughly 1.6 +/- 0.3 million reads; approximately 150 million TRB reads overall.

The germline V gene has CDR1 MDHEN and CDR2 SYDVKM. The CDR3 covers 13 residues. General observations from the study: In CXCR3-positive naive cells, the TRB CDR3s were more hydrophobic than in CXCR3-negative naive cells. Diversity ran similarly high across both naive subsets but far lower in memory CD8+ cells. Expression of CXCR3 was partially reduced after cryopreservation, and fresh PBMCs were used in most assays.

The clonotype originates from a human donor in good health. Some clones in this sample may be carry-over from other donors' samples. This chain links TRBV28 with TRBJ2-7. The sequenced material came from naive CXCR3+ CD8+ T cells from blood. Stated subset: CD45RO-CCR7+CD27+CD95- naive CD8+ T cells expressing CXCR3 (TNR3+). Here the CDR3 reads CASSLLGPYEQYF.